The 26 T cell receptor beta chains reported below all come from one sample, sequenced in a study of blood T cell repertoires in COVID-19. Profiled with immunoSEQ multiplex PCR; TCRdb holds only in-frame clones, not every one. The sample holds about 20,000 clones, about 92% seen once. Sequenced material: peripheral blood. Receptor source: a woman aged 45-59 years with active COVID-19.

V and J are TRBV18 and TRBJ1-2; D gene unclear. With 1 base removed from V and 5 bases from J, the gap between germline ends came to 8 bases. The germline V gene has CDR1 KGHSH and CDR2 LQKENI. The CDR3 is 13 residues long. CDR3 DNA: TGTGCCAGCTCACCACAGCCTCAATATGGCTACACCTTC. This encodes CASSPQPQYGYTF. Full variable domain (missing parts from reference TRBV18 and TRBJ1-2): NAGVMQNPRHLVRRRGQEARLRCSPMKGHSHVYWYRQLPEEGLKFMVYLQKENIIDESGMPKERFSAEFPKEGPSILRIQQVVRGDSAAYFCASSPQPQYGYTFGSGTRLTVV.

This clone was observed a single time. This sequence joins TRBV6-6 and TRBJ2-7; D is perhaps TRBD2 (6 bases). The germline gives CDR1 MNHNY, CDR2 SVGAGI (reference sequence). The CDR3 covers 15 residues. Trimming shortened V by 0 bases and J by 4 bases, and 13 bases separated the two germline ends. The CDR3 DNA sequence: TGTGCCAGCAGTTACTCGAATCCGGGGGAGTACGAGCAGTACTTC. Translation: CASSYSNPGEYEQYF.

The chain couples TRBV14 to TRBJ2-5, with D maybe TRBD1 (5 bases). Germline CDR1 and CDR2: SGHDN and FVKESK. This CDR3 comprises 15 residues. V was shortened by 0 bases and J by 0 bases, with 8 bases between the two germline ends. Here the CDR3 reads CASSQDGAYQETQYF. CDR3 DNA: TGTGCCAGCAGCCAAGATGGGGCTTACCAAGAGACCCAGTACTTC.

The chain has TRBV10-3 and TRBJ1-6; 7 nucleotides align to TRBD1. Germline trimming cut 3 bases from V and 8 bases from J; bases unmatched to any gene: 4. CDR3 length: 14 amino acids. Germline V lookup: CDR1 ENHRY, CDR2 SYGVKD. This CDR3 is CAISDNTGDSPLHF. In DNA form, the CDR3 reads TGTGCCATCAGTGACAACACAGGGGATTCACCCCTCCACTTT.

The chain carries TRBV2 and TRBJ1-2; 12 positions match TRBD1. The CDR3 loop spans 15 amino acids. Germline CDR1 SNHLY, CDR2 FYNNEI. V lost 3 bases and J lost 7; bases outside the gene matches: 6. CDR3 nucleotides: TGTGCCAGCAGTGACCGGGGACAGGGGGCTGGTGGCTACACCTTC. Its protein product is CASSDRGQGAGGYTF.

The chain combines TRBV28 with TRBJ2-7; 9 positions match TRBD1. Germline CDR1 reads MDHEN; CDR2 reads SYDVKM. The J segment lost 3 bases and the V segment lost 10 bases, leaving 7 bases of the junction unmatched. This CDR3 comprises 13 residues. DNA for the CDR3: TGTGCCACCCGACAGGGGGTGGGCTACGAGCAGTACTTC. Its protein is CATRQGVGYEQYF.

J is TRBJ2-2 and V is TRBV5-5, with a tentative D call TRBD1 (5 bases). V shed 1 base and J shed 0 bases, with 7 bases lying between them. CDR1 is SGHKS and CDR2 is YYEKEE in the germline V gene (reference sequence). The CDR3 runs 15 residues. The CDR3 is CASSLTRANTGELFF. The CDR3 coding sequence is TGTGCCAGCAGCTTGACCAGGGCGAACACCGGGGAGCTGTTTTTT.

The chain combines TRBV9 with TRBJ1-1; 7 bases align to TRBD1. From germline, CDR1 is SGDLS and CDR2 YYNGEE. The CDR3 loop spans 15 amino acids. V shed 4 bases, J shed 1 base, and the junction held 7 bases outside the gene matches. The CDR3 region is CASSPGQIPNTEAFF. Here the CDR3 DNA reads TGTGCCAGCAGCCCGGGACAGATCCCGAACACTGAAGCTTTCTTT.

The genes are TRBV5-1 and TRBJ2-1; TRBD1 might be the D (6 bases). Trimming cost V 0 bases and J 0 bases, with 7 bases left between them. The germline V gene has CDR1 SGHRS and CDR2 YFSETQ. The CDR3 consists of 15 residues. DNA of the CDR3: TGCGCCAGCAGCTTGGGAGGGGGCTCCTACAATGAGCAGTTCTTC. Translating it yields CASSLGGGSYNEQFF.

CDR3 loop: CASSLNSGNEQYF. Written as DNA, the CDR3 is TGTGCCAGCAGCTTAAATAGCGGGAACGAGCAGTACTTC. The rearrangement joins TRBV7-3 to TRBJ2-7, with 8 bases aligning to TRBD2. The V and J ends lost 1 base and 5 bases, in that order; junction bases with no gene match: 1. Germline assignment: CDR1 SGHTA and CDR2 FQGTGA. This CDR3 is built from 13 residues.

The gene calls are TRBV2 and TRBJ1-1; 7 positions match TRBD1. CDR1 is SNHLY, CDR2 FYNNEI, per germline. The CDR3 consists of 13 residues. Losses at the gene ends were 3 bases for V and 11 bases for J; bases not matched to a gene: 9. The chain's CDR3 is CASSETGIAGAFF. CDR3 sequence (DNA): TGTGCCAGCAGTGAGACAGGGATTGCGGGGGCTTTCTTT.

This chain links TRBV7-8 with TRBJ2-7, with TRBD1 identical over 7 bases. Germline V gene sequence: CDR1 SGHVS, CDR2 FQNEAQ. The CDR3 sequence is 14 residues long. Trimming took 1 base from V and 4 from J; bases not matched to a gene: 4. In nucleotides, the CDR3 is TGTGCCAGCAGCTTAGACAGGGGAGCTTACGAGCAGTACTTC. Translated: CASSLDRGAYEQYF.

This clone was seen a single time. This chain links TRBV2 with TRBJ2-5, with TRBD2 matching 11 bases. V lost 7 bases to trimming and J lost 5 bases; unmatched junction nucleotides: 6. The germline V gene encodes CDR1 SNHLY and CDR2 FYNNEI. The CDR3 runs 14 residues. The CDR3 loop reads CASTGLAAGETQYF. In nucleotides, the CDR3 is TGTGCCAGCACGGGACTAGCGGCAGGGGAGACCCAGTACTTC.

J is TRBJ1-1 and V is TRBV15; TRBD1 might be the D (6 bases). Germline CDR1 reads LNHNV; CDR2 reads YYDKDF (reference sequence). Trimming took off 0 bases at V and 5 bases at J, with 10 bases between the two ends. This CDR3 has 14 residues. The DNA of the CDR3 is TGTGCCACCAGCAGAGAGACAGGCCTTACTGAAGCTTTCTTT. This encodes CATSRETGLTEAFF.

This CDR3 reads CSVGVRERFDEQFF. CDR3 nucleotides: TGCAGCGTTGGGGTTCGGGAGAGGTTCGATGAGCAGTTCTTC. This chain connects TRBV29-1 to TRBJ2-1; D is possibly TRBD2 (6 bases). Trimming stripped 4 bases from V and 8 bases from J, with 18 bases between. The CDR3 totals 14 residues. Germline CDR1 SQVTM, CDR2 ANQGSEA.

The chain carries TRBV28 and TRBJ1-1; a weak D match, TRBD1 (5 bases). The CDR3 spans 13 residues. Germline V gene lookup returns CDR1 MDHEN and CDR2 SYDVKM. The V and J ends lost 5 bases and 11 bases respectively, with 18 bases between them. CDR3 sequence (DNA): TGTGCCAGCAGTGCCCCCGGACATGGTGAGGCTTTCTTT. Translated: CASSAPGHGEAFF.

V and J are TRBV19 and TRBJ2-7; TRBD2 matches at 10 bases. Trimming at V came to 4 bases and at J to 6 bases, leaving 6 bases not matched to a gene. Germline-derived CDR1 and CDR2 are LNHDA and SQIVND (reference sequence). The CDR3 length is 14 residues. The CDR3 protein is CASSTLAGAAEQYF. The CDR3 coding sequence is TGTGCCAGTAGTACCCTAGCGGGAGCGGCCGAGCAGTACTTC. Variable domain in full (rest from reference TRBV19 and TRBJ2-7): DGGITQSPKYLFRKEGQNVTLSCEQNLNHDAMYWYRQDPGQGLRLIYYSQIVNDFQKGDIAEGYSVSREKKESFPLTVTSAQKNPTAFYLCASSTLAGAAEQYFGPGTRLTVT.

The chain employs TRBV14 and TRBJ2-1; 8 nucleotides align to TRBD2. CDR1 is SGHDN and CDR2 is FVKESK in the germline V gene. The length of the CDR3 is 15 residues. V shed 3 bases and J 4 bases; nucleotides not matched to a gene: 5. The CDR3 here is CASSHLGLVYNEQFF. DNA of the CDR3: TGTGCCAGCAGCCACTTGGGACTAGTTTACAATGAGCAGTTCTTC.

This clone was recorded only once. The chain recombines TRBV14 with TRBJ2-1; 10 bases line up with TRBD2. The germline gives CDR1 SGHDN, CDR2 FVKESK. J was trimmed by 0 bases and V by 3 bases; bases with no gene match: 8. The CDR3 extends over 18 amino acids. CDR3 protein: CASSHGSGRPSSYNEQFF. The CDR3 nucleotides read TGTGCCAGCAGCCACGGTAGCGGGAGGCCCAGCTCCTACAATGAGCAGTTCTTC.

The CDR3 DNA reads TGTGCCAGCAGCTTCATAGCGGGAGAGGTAGATACGCAGTATTTT. Protein sequence: CASSFIAGEVDTQYF. The chain uses TRBV7-3 and TRBJ2-3; the match to TRBD2 covers 9 bases. Germline V gene data show CDR1 as SGHTA and CDR2 as FQGTGA. The trim removed 3 bases at V and 5 bases at J, leaving 6 bases unmatched. This CDR3 contains 15 residues.

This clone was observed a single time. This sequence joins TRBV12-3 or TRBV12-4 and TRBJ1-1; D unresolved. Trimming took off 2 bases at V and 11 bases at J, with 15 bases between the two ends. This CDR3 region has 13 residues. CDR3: CASSLIGNTRAFF. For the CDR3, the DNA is TGTGCCAGCAGTTTAATTGGGAACACTAGGGCTTTCTTT.

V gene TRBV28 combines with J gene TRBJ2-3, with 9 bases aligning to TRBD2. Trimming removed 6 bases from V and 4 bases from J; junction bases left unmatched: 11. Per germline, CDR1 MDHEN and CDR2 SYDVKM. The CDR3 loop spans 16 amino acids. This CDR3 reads CASSPYSGSEADTQYF. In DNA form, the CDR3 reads TGTGCCAGCAGCCCTTATAGCGGGAGTGAGGCAGATACGCAGTATTTT.

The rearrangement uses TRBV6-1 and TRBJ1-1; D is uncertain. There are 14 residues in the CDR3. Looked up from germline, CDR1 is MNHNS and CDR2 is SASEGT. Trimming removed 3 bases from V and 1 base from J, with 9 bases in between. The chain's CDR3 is CASSESRGNTEAFF. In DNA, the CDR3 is TGTGCCAGCAGTGAGTCGCGAGGGAACACTGAAGCTTTCTTT.

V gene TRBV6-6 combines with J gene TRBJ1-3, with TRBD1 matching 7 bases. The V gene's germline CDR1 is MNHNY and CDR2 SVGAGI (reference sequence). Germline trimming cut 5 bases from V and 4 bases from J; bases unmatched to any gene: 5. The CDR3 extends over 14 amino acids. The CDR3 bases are TGTGCCAGCAGTAAGACAGGGACGGGAAACACCATATATTTT. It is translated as CASSKTGTGNTIYF.

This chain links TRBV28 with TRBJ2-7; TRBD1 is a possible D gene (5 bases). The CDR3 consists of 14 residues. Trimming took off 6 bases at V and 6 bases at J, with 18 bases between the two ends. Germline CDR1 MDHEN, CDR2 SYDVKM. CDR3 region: CASRRRGTLGEQYF. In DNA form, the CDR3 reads TGTGCCAGCAGGAGAAGGGGCACCCTCGGCGAGCAGTACTTC.

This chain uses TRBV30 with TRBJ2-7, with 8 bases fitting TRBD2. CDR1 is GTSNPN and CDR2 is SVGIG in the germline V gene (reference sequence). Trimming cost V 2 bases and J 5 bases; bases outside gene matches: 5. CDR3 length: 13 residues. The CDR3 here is CAWSRAGEDEQYF. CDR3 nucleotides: TGTGCCTGGAGTCGAGCGGGAGAGGACGAGCAGTACTTC.